The 9 T cell receptor beta chains below come from one sample, sequenced in a study of T cells in Graves' hyperthyroidism and ophthalmopathy. Using RNA transcripts as the source, TCR beta CDR3 regions were amplified. During a first-round RT-PCR of the TCR CDR3, the HTBI primer set was used. TCRdb re-analysed the multiplex PCR reads in MiXCR, keeping a single row per CDR3 protein. The table lists 270,000 or so distinct CDR3 sequences, 15% of them singletons. Sequenced input: blood. These receptors were collected from a woman aged 45-59 years with Graves' hyperthyroidism that later progressed to Graves' ophthalmopathy.

This clonotype was counted ten times or more. The chain recombines TRBV7-9 with TRBJ2-1; 9 nucleotides match TRBD1. The germline V gene has CDR1 SEHNR and CDR2 FQNEAQ (reference sequence). The CDR3 consists of 16 residues. V gave up 5 bases and J gave up 5 bases; unmatched junction bases: 10. The CDR3 DNA sequence: TGTGCCAGCAGCCCCAGGAGGACAGGGGCCCACAATGAGCAGTTCTTC. Its translation: CASSPRRTGAHNEQFF. The whole variable domain, remainder taken from reference TRBV7-9 and TRBJ2-1, is DTGVSQNPRHKITKRGQNVTFRCDPISEHNRLYWYRQTLGQGPEFLTYFQNEAQLEKSRLLSDRFSAERPKGSFSTLEIQRTEQGDSAMYLCASSPRRTGAHNEQFFGPGTRLTVL.

Note on this clonotype: A much larger clonotype is one base distant, so this may be a read error. The CDR3 loop is CASSLGRFSGTSGRHKNIQYF. CDR3 nucleotide sequence: TGTGCCAGCAGCTTAGGCCGGTTTTCGGGGACTAGCGGGAGGCACAAAAACATTCAGTACTTC. The rearrangement uses TRBV7-8 and TRBJ2-4, with TRBD2 matching 15 bases. The junction had 13 bases not matched to a gene; V was cut back by 1 base and J by 3 bases. The CDR3 has 21 residues. Looked up from germline, CDR1 is SGHVS and CDR2 is FQNEAQ.

The chain employs TRBV5-1 and TRBJ2-5, with TRBD2 as a possible D gene (7 bases). The germline V and J ends were trimmed by 6 bases and 1 base, with 19 bases remaining between them. This CDR3 comprises 16 residues. Per germline, CDR1 SGHRS and CDR2 YFSETQ. The CDR3 here is CASTHRAGASQETQYF. In nucleotides, the CDR3 is TGCGCCAGCACCCATAGGGCGGGGGCGTCCCAAGAGACCCAGTACTTC.

This clonotype was counted between two and nine times. V gene TRBV20-1 combines with J gene TRBJ2-2, with D possibly TRBD1 on 5 matching bases. The V end lost 1 base, the J end lost 3 bases, and 9 bases lay between the germline ends. Per germline, CDR1 DFQATT and CDR2 SNEGSKA (reference sequence). The CDR3 covers 14 residues. The chain's CDR3 is CSARGGWDTGELFF. CDR3 nucleotide sequence: TGCAGTGCTAGAGGGGGCTGGGACACCGGGGAGCTGTTTTTT.

About this clonotype: This sequence may be a read error, since a much larger clone differs from it by one base. The chain carries TRBV6-6 and TRBJ1-3; D call uncertain. V lost 0 bases, J lost 5 bases, and 14 bases lay in between. Germline V gene lookup returns CDR1 MNHNY and CDR2 SVGAGI (reference sequence). This CDR3 spans 16 amino acids. This CDR3 is CASSYSAVLSRNTIYF. The DNA for the CDR3 is TGTGCCAGCAGTTACTCGGCAGTATTGTCTAGAAACACCATATATTTT.

The table lists this clonotype with many counts. V and J are TRBV7-9 and TRBJ2-1; D might be TRBD1 or TRBD2, each matching 5 bases. Trimming took 4 bases from V and 5 from J, leaving 12 bases between them. Germline CDR1 reads SEHNR; CDR2 reads FQNEAQ (reference sequence). The CDR3 is 14 amino acids. CDR3 residues: CASSSTGTNNEQFF. DNA of the CDR3: TGTGCCAGCAGCTCTACGGGGACCAACAATGAGCAGTTCTTC.

With respect to this clonotype: Since the CDR3 does not end with the conserved phenylalanine or tryptophan, this likely comes from a read error. V gene TRBV9 combines with J gene TRBJ1-1; TRBD1 matches 7 bases. Trimming at V came to 4 bases and at J to 4 bases, leaving 19 bases not matched to a gene. The germline V gene has CDR1 SGDLS and CDR2 YYNGEE. This CDR3 spans 18 amino acids. CDR3 sequence (DNA): TGTGCCAGCAGCCCCCCGACAGGGCGAGACGTTCGGGTCACTGAAGCTTTCCTT. It yields the protein CASSPPTGRDVRVTEAFL.

This clonotype was counted between two and nine times. This chain links TRBV5-4 with TRBJ2-6; D is unresolved. Trimming cost V 3 bases and J 4 bases, with 5 bases left between them. The CDR3 sequence is 13 residues long. Germline CDR1 and CDR2: SGHNT and YYREEE (reference sequence). In nucleotides, the CDR3 is TGTGCCAGCAGCTCCGCCGGGGCCAACGTCCTGACTTTC. Translated: CASSSAGANVLTF.

This clonotype was counted at least ten times. The rearrangement uses TRBV2 and TRBJ1-2, with D possibly matching TRBD1 (6 bases). Trimming took 6 bases from V and 6 from J, leaving 14 bases between them. CDR1 and CDR2 from the germline V gene are SNHLY and FYNNEI. The CDR3 extends over 13 amino acids. CDR3 sequence reads: CASRSTGYDGYTF. CDR3 sequence (DNA): TGTGCCAGCAGATCCACAGGGTACGATGGCTACACCTTC.